The sequence of this TCR beta chain was determined in a study of T cell responses to AZD1222 COVID-19 vaccine. At the level of the study: Second doses at about 4 or about 12 weeks were pooled.

Clones were sequenced by immunoSEQ multiplex PCR, and TCRdb holds only the in-frame ones, with some missing. The sample lists 60,000 to 80,000 clones, around 86% occurring once. CDR1 is MNHEY, CDR2 SMNVEV, per germline (reference sequence). V lost 0 bases and J lost 3, with 9 bases in between. CDR3 size: 15 residues. The chain joins TRBV27 to TRBJ1-5; the D is unclear. The source is an adult in good health. Here the sequenced sample was peripheral blood, taken on day 0 of AZD1222 vaccination. CDR3 region: CASSLSARFNQPQHF. DNA for the CDR3: TGTGCCAGCAGTTTATCCGCCAGGTTCAATCAGCCCCAGCATTTT.